One and the same sample provided the 23 T cell receptor beta chains below, sequenced in a study of post-analysis software for immune sequencing data. Study-wide results and limits: Patients had higher frequencies than controls of four to six TRBV segments, including TRBV5-6, TRBV5-1 and TRBV20-1.

Prepared TCR beta cDNA libraries contained unique molecular identifiers. TCRdb reprocessed the PCR reads via MiXCR and lists one record per CDR3 protein. Among approximately 770,000 distinct CDR3 sequences listed, around 46% were seen once. Antigen specificity for these receptors is unknown. The sequencing input was blood. Receptors were obtained from a girl between 5 and 17 years old with multiple sclerosis.

V is TRBV20-1 and J is TRBJ1-2, with 9 nucleotides matching TRBD1. Losses at the gene ends were 8 bases for V and 2 bases for J; bases not matched to a gene: 6. The CDR3 is 13 residues long. Per germline, CDR1 DFQATT and CDR2 SNEGSKA (reference sequence). CDR3 sequence (DNA): TGCAGTACCAGGACAGGGGAGAACTATGGCTACACCTTC. This encodes CSTRTGENYGYTF.

This clonotype appeared a few times. The chain recombines TRBV5-1 with TRBJ2-3; a weak D match, TRBD1 (5 bases). CDR3 length equals 16 residues. CDR1 SGHRS and CDR2 YFSETQ come from the germline V gene. The germline V and J ends were trimmed by 0 bases and 3 bases, with 14 bases remaining between them. CDR3 bases: TGCGCCAGCAGCTTGGAAGGCAGGGCAGTGACAGATACGCAGTATTTT. Translating it yields CASSLEGRAVTDTQYF.

The CDR3 loop reads CASSFRTKAYNEQYF. The CDR3 nucleotides are TGTGCCAGCAGTTTCCGGACAAAGGCCTACAATGAGCAGTACTTC. The chain joins TRBV28 to TRBJ2-1, with D possibly being TRBD1 (5 bases). The assigned J gene may be wrong: the sequence end matches TRBJ2-7 better. Germline CDR1 MDHEN, CDR2 SYDVKM. The CDR3 length is 15 residues.

The chain joins TRBV5-1 to TRBJ2-1; tentatively, D is TRBD2 (6 bases). The length of the CDR3 is 16 residues. With 4 bases removed from V and 7 bases from J, the gap between germline ends came to 21 bases. Germline CDR1 reads SGHRS; CDR2 reads YFSETQ. Here the CDR3 reads CASSAITSLLGNEQFF. Written as DNA, the CDR3 is TGCGCCAGCAGCGCCATCACTAGCCTACTTGGGAATGAGCAGTTCTTC.

The V gene is TRBV5-1, the J gene TRBJ2-1; 7 bases align to TRBD1. V lost 5 bases and J lost 5; bases outside the gene matches: 13. Germline assignment: CDR1 SGHRS and CDR2 YFSETQ. This CDR3 has 16 amino acids. The CDR3 bases are TGCGCCAGCAGTCGGGACAGCCTGAAAATGAACAATGAGCAGTTCTTC. This sequence encodes CASSRDSLKMNNEQFF.

The V call is TRBV4-2, the J call TRBJ2-7; the D gene is possibly TRBD1 (5 bases). Germline CDR1 reads LGHNA; CDR2 reads YNFKEQ. Deletions cut 2 bases from V and 2 bases from J, with 19 bases between. The CDR3 consists of 17 residues. The CDR3 DNA reads TGTGCCAGCAGCCAAAGCCCGGTGAGGCTAGGGGCCTACGAGCAGTACTTC. Amino acid sequence: CASSQSPVRLGAYEQYF.

In DNA, the CDR3 is TGTGCCAGCAGGACCGGGACAGGGATTCCCTACGAGCAGTACTTC. Its translation is CASRTGTGIPYEQYF. The chain uses TRBV6-2 or TRBV6-3 and TRBJ2-7; 9 bases are a match to TRBD1. CDR1 MNHEY and CDR2 SVGEGT come from the germline V gene. CDR3 length: 15 amino acids. The V gene end was trimmed by 6 bases and the J gene end by 2 bases; junction bases not matched to a gene: 8.

The chain combines TRBV5-1 with TRBJ2-5, with D possibly being TRBD1 or TRBD2 (5 bases each). The CDR3 runs to 18 residues. Germline V gene lookup returns CDR1 SGHRS and CDR2 YFSETQ. The ends were cut back, 0 bases at V and 5 bases at J, with 23 bases in the middle. The CDR3 sequence is CASSLAVQEQGPRETQYF. The CDR3 region has the DNA TGCGCCAGCAGCTTGGCGGTGCAAGAGCAGGGACCTAGGGAGACCCAGTACTTC.

This chain uses TRBV11-2 with TRBJ2-1; 13 nucleotides agree with TRBD2. The ends lost 5 bases at V and 1 base at J; junction bases unmatched: 11. The germline gives CDR1 SGHAT, CDR2 FQNNGV. The CDR3 sequence is 19 residues long. The CDR3 loop is CASSEGLAGVLASYNEQFF. CDR3 in DNA: TGTGCCAGCAGCGAAGGACTAGCGGGAGTCCTTGCATCCTACAATGAGCAGTTCTTC.

On this clonotype itself: The junction does not match germline at one end; this may be a read error. The chain uses TRBV12-3 or TRBV12-4 and TRBJ2-3; TRBD2 agrees at 10 bases. The CDR3 runs to 14 residues. CDR3 region: CASSLAGEIDTQYF. Written as DNA, the CDR3 is TGTGCCAGCAGTCTAGCGGGAGAAATAGATACGCAGTATTTT.

Written as DNA, the CDR3 is TGTGCCAGCAGACTTGACAGTGCTAACTATGGCTACACCTTC. This encodes CASRLDSANYGYTF. This chain links TRBV12-3 or TRBV12-4 with TRBJ1-2; tentative D call: TRBD1 (5 bases). Trimming shortened V by 6 bases and J by 0 bases, and 11 bases separated the two germline ends. The CDR3 spans 14 residues.

The V and J genes are TRBV7-2 and TRBJ2-1; possible D gene TRBD2, 7 bases. V lost 7 bases and J lost 7, with 20 bases in between. Looked up from germline, CDR1 is SGHTA and CDR2 is FQGNSA. The CDR3 consists of 15 residues. The CDR3 region is CASKEGGAGFNEQFF. CDR3 nucleotide sequence: TGTGCCAGCAAAGAGGGGGGGGCGGGATTTAATGAGCAGTTCTTC.

This clonotype was counted a few times. In DNA, the CDR3 is TGCAGTGCTAGAGATAAGACTAGCGGGACCCAAGAGACCCAGTACTTC. Its translation: CSARDKTSGTQETQYF. V gene TRBV20-1 combines with J gene TRBJ2-5; 11 bases agree with TRBD2. The germline CDR1 and CDR2 sequences are DFQATT and SNEGSKA (reference sequence). The CDR3 length is 16 residues. V was clipped by 0 bases and J by 1 base; unmatched bases: 4.

The chain couples TRBV7-9 to TRBJ1-2; maybe TRBD1 (5 bases). Germline assignment: CDR1 SEHNR and CDR2 FQNEAQ (reference sequence). V shed 3 bases and J shed 1 base, with 18 bases lying between them. CDR3 length: 17 residues. CDR3 region: CASSFPPAGSDNYGYTF. Written as DNA, the CDR3 is TGTGCCAGCAGCTTCCCGCCTGCAGGGTCCGATAACTATGGCTACACCTTC.

V usage is TRBV6-5 and J usage is TRBJ1-2; D is perhaps TRBD1 (5 bases). V was shortened by 6 bases and J by 8 bases, with 10 bases between the two germline ends. Germline lookup yields CDR1 MNHEY and CDR2 SVGAGI. The CDR3 is 11 residues long. Written as DNA, the CDR3 is TGTGCCAGCAGGTCGACAGAAGGCTACACCTTC. Its translation: CASRSTEGYTF.

V is TRBV10-3 and J is TRBJ1-1, with D possibly matching TRBD1 (6 bases). The V gene's germline CDR1 is ENHRY and CDR2 SYGVKD. Trimming removed 0 bases at V and 11 bases at J, with 16 bases between. The CDR3 is 14 residues long. The CDR3 region is CAISESGGGRQAFF. CDR3 sequence (DNA): TGTGCCATCAGTGAGTCGGGTGGGGGGCGCCAGGCTTTCTTT.

Notes on this clonotype: Mismatch with germline at one junction end may stem from a read error. The chain joins TRBV29-1 to TRBJ1-2, with D perhaps matching TRBD1 (6 bases). This CDR3 region has 17 residues. The germline V gene has CDR1 SQVTM and CDR2 ANQGSEA. CDR3 residues: CSIEDPMSRGPDYGYTF. Here the CDR3 DNA reads TGCAGCATTGAAGATCCAATGAGCAGGGGACCGGACTATGGCTACACCTTC.

V is TRBV6-5 and J is TRBJ1-1; a weak D match, TRBD1 (6 bases). Germline V lookup: CDR1 MNHEY, CDR2 SVGAGI. The CDR3 spans 16 residues. V shed 0 bases and J shed 3 bases, with 14 bases lying between them. CDR3 coding DNA: TGTGCCAGCAGTTACTCCGGGGGGCGAAAGGACACTGAAGCTTTCTTT. Its protein is CASSYSGGRKDTEAFF.

This clonotype has more than one count but fewer than ten. V and J are TRBV12-3 or TRBV12-4 and TRBJ1-2; weak D call: TRBD1 (5 bases). This CDR3 has 16 residues. V lost 6 bases to trimming and J lost 2 bases, with 19 bases between them. The CDR3 spells CASSPYGGGTNYGYTF. CDR3 sequence (DNA): TGTGCCAGCAGCCCGTACGGGGGGGGAACGAACTATGGCTACACCTTC.

V and J are TRBV7-6 and TRBJ2-3, with D perhaps matching TRBD2 (6 bases). Per the germline V gene, CDR1 is SGHVS and CDR2 is FNYEAQ. V gave up 5 bases and J gave up 4 bases, with 10 bases separating them. This CDR3 region has 13 residues. CDR3 in DNA: TGTGCCAGCAGCGGACGACTAGCAGATACGCAGTATTTT. As protein: CASSGRLADTQYF.

The chain carries TRBV20-1 and TRBJ2-5, with 8 positions matching TRBD2. Germline V gene data show CDR1 as DFQATT and CDR2 as SNEGSKA (reference sequence). This CDR3 has 12 residues. CDR3 loop: CRSGSRGETQYF. CDR3 DNA: TGCAGGAGCGGGAGCCGGGGTGAGACCCAGTACTTC.

This clonotype was counted many times. The rearrangement uses TRBV29-1 and TRBJ2-7; D remains unclear. The CDR3 sequence is 12 residues long. The germline V gene encodes CDR1 SQVTM and CDR2 ANQGSEA. V was clipped by 5 bases and J by 6 bases, with 14 bases between them. This chain's CDR3 is CSVHQTRGEQYF. CDR3 bases: TGCAGCGTTCACCAAACTCGCGGCGAGCAGTACTTC.

This clonotype was seen a handful of times. The V and J genes are TRBV7-8 and TRBJ2-3; the D is unclear. The CDR3 extends over 16 amino acids. Trimming removed 2 bases from V and 0 bases from J, with 12 bases in between. Germline V gene lookup returns CDR1 SGHVS and CDR2 FQNEAQ. DNA for the CDR3: TGTGCCAGCAGCTTATTGGAGTTACGTAGCACAGATACGCAGTATTTT. Residues: CASSLLELRSTDTQYF.